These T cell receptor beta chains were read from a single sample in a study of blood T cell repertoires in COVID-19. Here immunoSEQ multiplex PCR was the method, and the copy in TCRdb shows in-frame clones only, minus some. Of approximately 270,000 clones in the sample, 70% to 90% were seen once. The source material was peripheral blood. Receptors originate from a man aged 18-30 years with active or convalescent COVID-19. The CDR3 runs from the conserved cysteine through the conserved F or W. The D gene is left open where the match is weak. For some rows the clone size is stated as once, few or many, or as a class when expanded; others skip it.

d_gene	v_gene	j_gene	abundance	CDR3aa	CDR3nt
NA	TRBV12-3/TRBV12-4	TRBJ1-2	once	CASSFGQGGGYTF	TGTGCCAGCAGTTTTGGTCAGGGAGGTGGCTACACCTTC
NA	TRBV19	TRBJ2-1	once	CASGYGSTYNEQFF	TGTGCCAGTGGTTACGGGTCTACCTACAATGAGCAGTTCTTC
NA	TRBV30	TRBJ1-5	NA	CAWSHGDHQPQHF	TGTGCCTGGAGCCACGGGGATCATCAGCCCCAGCATTTT
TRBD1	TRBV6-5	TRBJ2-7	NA	CASSYSLTGTYEQYF	TGTGCCAGCAGTTACTCGCTGACAGGGACCTACGAGCAGTACTTC
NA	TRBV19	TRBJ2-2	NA	CASSPRGGSTGELFF	TGTGCCAGTAGTCCGCGAGGGGGTAGCACCGGGGAGCTGTTTTTT
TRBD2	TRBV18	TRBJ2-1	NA	CASSPPGSAGVRNEQFF	TGTGCCAGCTCACCACCAGGGAGCGCGGGAGTGCGGAATGAGCAGTTCTTC
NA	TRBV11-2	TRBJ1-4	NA	CASSSLVGRNEKLFF	TGTGCCAGCAGCTCCTTAGTGGGCAGGAATGAAAAACTGTTTTTT
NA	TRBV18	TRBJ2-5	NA	CASSPRTGTRGETQYF	TGTGCCAGCTCACCGAGGACCGGGACTCGGGGAGAGACCCAGTACTTC
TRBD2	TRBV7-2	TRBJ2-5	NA	CASSLAVASGSGQETQYF	TGTGCCAGCAGCTTAGCAGTGGCTAGCGGGAGTGGACAAGAGACCCAGTACTTC
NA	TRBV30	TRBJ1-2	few	CAWLQTGYTF	TGTGCCTGGTTACAGACTGGCTACACCTTC
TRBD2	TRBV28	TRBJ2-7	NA	CASSTPAGVAGVNYEQYF	TGTGCCAGCAGTACCCCGGCGGGAGTAGCGGGGGTGAACTACGAGCAGTACTTC
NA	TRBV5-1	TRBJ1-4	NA	CASSLGSTGDEKLFF	TGCGCCAGCAGCTTGGGCTCAACCGGTGATGAAAAACTGTTTTTT
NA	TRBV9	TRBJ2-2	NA	CASSVQGNTGELFF	TGTGCCAGCAGCGTACAGGGTAACACCGGGGAGCTGTTTTTT
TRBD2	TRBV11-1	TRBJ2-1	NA	CASSLVGTSGREEQFF	TGTGCCAGCAGCTTAGTAGGGACTAGCGGGAGAGAAGAGCAGTTCTTC
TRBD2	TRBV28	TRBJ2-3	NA	CASSRLAGGADTQYF	TGTGCCAGCAGTCGACTGGCGGGAGGTGCAGATACGCAGTATTTT
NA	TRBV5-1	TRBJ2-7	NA	CASSIGGSYEQYF	TGCGCCAGCAGTATAGGGGGTTCCTACGAGCAGTACTTC
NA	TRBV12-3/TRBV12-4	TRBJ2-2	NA	CALRAGKGELFF	TGTGCCCTTAGGGCGGGGAAGGGGGAGCTGTTTTTT
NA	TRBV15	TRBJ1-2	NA	CATSRDIAVQYYGYTF	TGTGCCACCAGCAGAGATATTGCTGTGCAGTACTATGGCTACACCTTC
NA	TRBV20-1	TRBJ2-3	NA	CSASSGVTDTQYF	TGCAGTGCTAGTTCAGGGGTCACAGATACGCAGTATTTT
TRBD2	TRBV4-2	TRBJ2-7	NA	CASSQAGTSGAEQYF	TGTGCCAGCAGCCAGGCCGGGACTAGCGGGGCCGAGCAGTACTTC
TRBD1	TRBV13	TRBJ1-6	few	CASSFLGGNNSPLHF	TGTGCCAGCAGCTTTCTAGGGGGCAATAATTCACCCCTCCACTTT
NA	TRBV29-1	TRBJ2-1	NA	CSVHNLGGRGSYNEQFF	TGCAGCGTCCACAACCTAGGGGGGAGGGGCTCCTACAATGAGCAGTTCTTC
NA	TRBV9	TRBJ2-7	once	CASSVVPSDEQYF	TGTGCCAGCAGCGTAGTACCCAGCGACGAGCAGTACTTC
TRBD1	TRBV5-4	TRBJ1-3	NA	CASSSSTGALSGNTIYF	TGTGCCAGCAGCTCGTCGACAGGGGCTCTCTCTGGAAACACCATATATTTT
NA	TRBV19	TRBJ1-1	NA	CASSIGALRYTEAFF	TGTGCCAGTAGTATAGGCGCTTTGCGTTACACTGAAGCTTTCTTT
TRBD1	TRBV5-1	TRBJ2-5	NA	CASSTFPGQGSGETQYF	TGCGCCAGCAGCACTTTCCCGGGACAGGGGTCTGGAGAGACCCAGTACTTC
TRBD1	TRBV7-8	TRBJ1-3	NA	CASSLQQGSGGNTIYF	TGTGCCAGCAGCTTACAACAGGGGTCAGGAGGAAACACCATATATTTT
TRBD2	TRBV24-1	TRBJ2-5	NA	CATRGGLGFRLEETQYF	TGTGCCACCAGGGGGGGGTTGGGATTTCGGCTCGAAGAGACCCAGTACTTC
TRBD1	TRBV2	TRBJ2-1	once	CASTKLGGSGNEQFF	TGTGCCAGTACTAAGTTAGGGGGCAGTGGGAATGAGCAGTTCTTC
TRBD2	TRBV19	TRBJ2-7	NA	CASSIGGTTYEQYF	TGTGCCAGTAGTATTGGAGGGACTACATACGAGCAGTACTTC
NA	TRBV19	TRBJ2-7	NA	CASSIGGGEYEQYF	TGTGCCAGTAGTATAGGAGGGGGTGAATACGAGCAGTACTTC
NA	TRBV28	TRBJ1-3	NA	CASSLWEGLGNTIYF	TGTGCCAGCAGTTTATGGGAGGGCCTAGGAAACACCATATATTTT
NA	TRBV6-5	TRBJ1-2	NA	CASSAPGHFNGYTF	TGTGCCAGCAGCGCCCCGGGACACTTTAATGGCTACACCTTC
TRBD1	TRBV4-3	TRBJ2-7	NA	CASSQSRTGSSEQYF	TGCGCCAGCAGCCAGTCGAGGACAGGGTCCTCCGAGCAGTACTTC
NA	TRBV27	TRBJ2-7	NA	CASSRRSGTSYEQYF	TGTGCCAGCAGTCGCCGAAGCGGAACCTCCTACGAGCAGTACTTC
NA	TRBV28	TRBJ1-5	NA	CASSLEYREGQPQHF	TGTGCCAGCAGCTTAGAGTACAGGGAGGGTCAGCCCCAGCATTTT
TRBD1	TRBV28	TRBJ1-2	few	CASRGDRSGNYGYTF	TGTGCCAGCAGGGGGGACAGGTCGGGGAACTATGGCTACACCTTC
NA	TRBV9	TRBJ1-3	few	CASSVGTASGNTIYF	TGTGCCAGCAGCGTAGGGACAGCCTCTGGAAACACCATATATTTT
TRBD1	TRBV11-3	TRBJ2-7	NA	CASSLSPGQGPYEQYF	TGTGCCAGCAGCTTAAGTCCGGGACAGGGACCATACGAGCAGTACTTC
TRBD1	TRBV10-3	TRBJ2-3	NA	CAISPQGIEDTQYF	TGTGCCATCAGCCCACAGGGGATCGAGGATACGCAGTATTTT